The 17 T cell receptor beta chains in this list originate from one sample, sequenced in a study of blood T cell repertoires in COVID-19. Assay: immunoSEQ multiplex PCR; the TCRdb copy retains only in-frame clones and omits some. The sample comprises roughly 120,000 clones, over 65% of which are singletons, and approximately 0.86% rests with the top ten. The specimen sequenced was peripheral blood. All receptors derive from a human donor with acute or convalescent COVID-19. The donor label of this sample is uncertain.

This chain uses TRBV5-1 with TRBJ2-5; the match to TRBD2 covers 10 bases. CDR1 and CDR2 (germline): SGHRS, YFSETQ. The J segment lost 1 base and the V segment lost 4 bases, leaving 10 bases of the junction unmatched. The CDR3 loop spans 17 amino acids. CDR3 loop: CASSRSGGAWVQETQYF. The DNA of the CDR3 is TGCGCCAGCAGCCGGAGCGGGGGGGCCTGGGTCCAAGAGACCCAGTACTTC. The full variable domain, its missing parts supplied by reference TRBV5-1 and TRBJ2-5, is KAGVTQTPRYLIKTRGQQVTLSCSPISGHRSVSWYQQTPGQGLQFLFEYFSETQRNKGNFPGRFSGRQFSNSRSEMNVSTLELGDSALYLCASSRSGGAWVQETQYFGPGTRLLVL.

The CDR3: CASSLFGGRLGNTIYF. The CDR3 DNA is TGTGCCAGCAGCTTATTTGGCGGGAGACTGGGAAACACCATATATTTT. The rearrangement links TRBV7-8 to TRBJ1-3, with unresolved D. V lost 2 bases to trimming and J lost 4 bases, with 15 bases between them. The germline CDR1 and CDR2 sequences are SGHVS and FQNEAQ. The CDR3 totals 16 residues.

The chain uses TRBV5-1 and TRBJ1-1; 10 bases agree with TRBD1. The V gene end was trimmed by 5 bases and the J gene end by 0 bases; junction bases not matched to a gene: 4. This CDR3 is built from 15 residues. In germline, CDR1 is SGHRS, CDR2 YFSETQ. CDR3 sequence (DNA): TGCGCCAGCAGGGGGGGACAGGGGCTGAACACTGAAGCTTTCTTT. Translating gives CASRGGQGLNTEAFF.

V and J are TRBV3-1 (or the pseudogene TRBV3-2) and TRBJ1-1; 11 bases line up with TRBD1. Germline assignment: CDR1 LGHDT and CDR2 YNNKEL (reference sequence). There are 14 residues in the CDR3. V shed 1 base and J 5 bases; nucleotides not matched to a gene: 0. The chain's CDR3 is CASSQGDRGTEAFF. The CDR3 region has the DNA TGTGCCAGCAGCCAAGGGGACAGGGGGACTGAAGCTTTCTTT.

This clone was detected only a few times. As DNA, the CDR3 is TGTGCCAGCAGTAAACAGCTGAGCTCTGGAAACACCATATATTTT. This sequence encodes CASSKQLSSGNTIYF. The chain carries TRBV6-5 and TRBJ1-3, with no clear D. Trimming took 5 bases from V and 0 from J, leaving 11 bases between them. The CDR3 runs to 15 residues. The germline CDR1 and CDR2 sequences are MNHEY and SVGAGI.

This clone was picked up one time. The chain employs TRBV30 and TRBJ2-7; 9 bases match TRBD2. Looked up from germline, CDR1 is GTSNPN and CDR2 is SVGIG (reference sequence). CDR3 length: 13 amino acids. The junction had 3 bases not matched to a gene; V was cut back by 0 bases and J by 6 bases. CDR3 residues: CAWSVLAGVEQYF. The CDR3 nucleotides read TGTGCCTGGAGTGTATTAGCGGGGGTCGAGCAGTACTTC.

The count of this clone is one. The chain combines TRBV18 with TRBJ1-2, with 7 nucleotides matching TRBD1. The CDR3 spans 17 residues. Losses at the gene ends were 2 bases for V and 8 bases for J; bases not matched to a gene: 17. Looked up from germline, CDR1 is KGHSH and CDR2 is LQKENI. CDR3 amino acids: CASSPTGTDREDGGYTF. In nucleotides, the CDR3 is TGTGCCAGCTCACCAACGGGAACCGACAGGGAGGATGGGGGCTACACCTTC.

This sequence joins TRBV30 and TRBJ2-3, with D unresolved. V was cut by 3 bases and J by 6 bases, with 7 bases left in between. Per germline, CDR1 GTSNPN and CDR2 SVGIG (reference sequence). This CDR3 is built from 11 residues. The CDR3 sequence: CAWRFPDTQYF. The CDR3 DNA is TGTGCCTGGAGATTCCCGGATACGCAGTATTTT.

The rearrangement uses TRBV6-5 and TRBJ2-6, with D tentatively TRBD2 (5 bases). The CDR3 sequence is 16 residues long. Germline V lookup: CDR1 MNHEY, CDR2 SVGAGI. The germline V and J ends were trimmed by 2 bases and 0 bases, with 8 bases remaining between them. Here the CDR3 reads CASSYGLFSGANVLTF. CDR3 DNA: TGTGCCAGCAGTTACGGACTGTTCTCTGGGGCCAACGTCCTGACTTTC.

The chain recombines TRBV5-1 with TRBJ1-1; weak D call: TRBD1 (5 bases). Trimming cost V 4 bases and J 5 bases, with 15 bases left between them. Germline CDR1 SGHRS, CDR2 YFSETQ. The CDR3 has 14 residues. The CDR3 region is CASSPHTEGTEAFF. The DNA of the CDR3 is TGCGCCAGCAGCCCGCATACGGAGGGGACTGAAGCTTTCTTT.

This chain uses TRBV5-1 with TRBJ2-5, with 8 bases lining up with TRBD1. J was trimmed by 2 bases and V by 0 bases; bases with no gene match: 6. CDR1 and CDR2 from the germline V gene are SGHRS and YFSETQ. The length of the CDR3 is 16 residues. The CDR3 reads CASSLAIGQGQETQYF. In DNA, the CDR3 is TGCGCCAGCAGCTTGGCAATAGGACAGGGTCAAGAGACCCAGTACTTC. The full variable domain, rest sourced from reference TRBV5-1 and TRBJ2-5, is KAGVTQTPRYLIKTRGQQVTLSCSPISGHRSVSWYQQTPGQGLQFLFEYFSETQRNKGNFPGRFSGRQFSNSRSEMNVSTLELGDSALYLCASSLAIGQGQETQYFGPGTRLLVL.

Many counts were recorded for this clone. The chain links TRBV18 to TRBJ2-2; a possible D gene is TRBD1 (6 bases). Germline V gene sequence: CDR1 KGHSH, CDR2 LQKENI. With 3 bases removed from V and 5 bases from J, the gap between germline ends came to 10 bases. The CDR3 extends over 14 amino acids. The DNA for the CDR3 is TGTGCCAGCTCACCTGGGGGCGCGACCGGGGAGCTGTTTTTT. Protein: CASSPGGATGELFF. Variable domain in full (rest from reference TRBV18 and TRBJ2-2): NAGVMQNPRHLVRRRGQEARLRCSPMKGHSHVYWYRQLPEEGLKFMVYLQKENIIDESGMPKERFSAEFPKEGPSILRIQQVVRGDSAAYFCASSPGGATGELFFGEGSRLTVL.

CDR3 residues: CASTVLVSETQYF. Here the CDR3 DNA reads TGTGCCAGCACCGTGTTAGTATCAGAGACCCAGTACTTC. The chain carries TRBV12-3 or TRBV12-4 and TRBJ2-5; no clear D. The CDR3 sequence is 13 residues long. V was clipped by 7 bases and J by 4 bases, with 13 bases between them.

This chain links TRBV19 with TRBJ1-6; 10 bases are shared with TRBD1. Germline-derived CDR1 and CDR2 are LNHDA and SQIVND (reference sequence). This CDR3 region has 16 residues. V trimming: 3 bases; J trimming: 5 bases; junction bases outside the gene matches: 4. CDR3 amino acids: CASSMVTGGNNSPLHF. CDR3 sequence (DNA): TGTGCCAGTAGTATGGTGACAGGGGGCAATAATTCACCCCTCCACTTT.

The gene calls are TRBV19 and TRBJ1-6, with TRBD1 matching over 7 bases. With V trimmed by 5 bases and J by 13 bases, 8 bases remained unmatched. The V gene's germline CDR1 is LNHDA and CDR2 SQIVND (reference sequence). The CDR3 contains 13 residues. The CDR3 region has the DNA TGTGCCAGTAGTTTTCGACAGGACAGGCCCCTCCACTTT. Encoded protein: CASSFRQDRPLHF.

This clone has a count of ten or more. The chain joins TRBV7-8 to TRBJ2-7; D gene unclear. Trimming left V 0 bases short and J 4 bases short, with 7 bases between. From germline, CDR1 is SGHVS and CDR2 FQNEAQ. The CDR3 covers 13 residues. CDR3 sequence: CASSLALPYEQYF. CDR3 sequence (DNA): TGTGCCAGCAGCTTAGCCCTTCCTTACGAGCAGTACTTC.

J is TRBJ2-7 and V is TRBV7-8, with TRBD2 matching 7 bases. The CDR3 loop spans 12 amino acids. Germline V gives CDR1 SGHVS, CDR2 FQNEAQ. V lost 0 bases, J lost 12 bases, and 5 bases stayed unmatched. For the CDR3, the DNA is TGTGCCAGCAGCTTAGCAGCACTAGCGACGTACGTC. Its translation: CASSLAALATYV.